These T cell receptor beta chains were read from a single sample in a study of blood T cell repertoires in COVID-19. Method: immunoSEQ multiplex PCR; TCRdb's copy keeps in-frame clones and lacks some. The sample yields more than 65,000 clones, 80% to 85% seen once. The sample comprised peripheral blood. Receptors were obtained from a man aged 50-59 years with acute or convalescent COVID-19. Both conserved end residues are part of each CDR3. The D gene is left open where the match is weak. The listing skips clone size in some rows; elsewhere it reads once, few, many or a size class.

D gene,V gene,J gene,clone size,CDR3 DNA,CDR3 protein
NA,TRBV5-1,TRBJ1-4,NA,TGCGCCAGCAGCTTGGCCCGGGACTTAGGGGAAAAACTGTTTTTT,CASSLARDLGEKLFF
NA,TRBV4-3,TRBJ2-7,NA,TGCGCCAGCAGCCAAGACAGAAGCTACGAGCAGTACTTC,CASSQDRSYEQYF
NA,TRBV9,TRBJ1-2,NA,TGTGCCAGCAGCGTAGTGGGCAACTATGGCTACACCTTC,CASSVVGNYGYTF
TRBD1,TRBV6-6,TRBJ2-2,NA,TGTGCCAGCAGTTACTCGGAAGGGGGCCGCACCGGGGAGCTGTTTTTT,CASSYSEGGRTGELFF
TRBD2,TRBV5-1,TRBJ2-1,NA,TGCGCCAGCAGCTCGAGCGGGAGAGGCAATGAGCAGTTCTTC,CASSSSGRGNEQFF
NA,TRBV4-1,TRBJ1-3,NA,TGCGCCAGCAGCCGACAGGTTGGTTCTGGAAACACCATATATTTT,CASSRQVGSGNTIYF
NA,TRBV6-6,TRBJ1-1,NA,TGTGCCAGCAGTTACAGAAAGGGGTCGAACACTGAAGCTTTCTTT,CASSYRKGSNTEAFF
TRBD1,TRBV5-6,TRBJ1-6,NA,TGTGCCAGCAGCTCTCGGGGACAGTATAATTCACCCCTCCACTTT,CASSSRGQYNSPLHF
TRBD2,TRBV18,TRBJ2-3,NA,TGTGCCAGCTCACCAAACAGCGGGGGGGCTACAGATACGCAGTATTTT,CASSPNSGGATDTQYF
NA,TRBV6-5,TRBJ2-5,NA,TGTGCCAGCAGTTACCACAGTAAAGAGACCCAGTACTTC,CASSYHSKETQYF
TRBD2,TRBV4-3,TRBJ2-2,NA,TGCGCCAGCAGCCAAGATCCCCTAGCGGGGGGGGTCGGGGAGCTGTTTTTT,CASSQDPLAGGVGELFF
NA,TRBV25-1,TRBJ2-2,many,TGTGCCAGCAGTGACAAGAACACCGGGGAGCTGTTTTTT,CASSDKNTGELFF
TRBD1,TRBV5-1,TRBJ1-1,few,TGCGCCAGCAGCCTGATGACAGGGGGCACTGAAGCTTTCTTT,CASSLMTGGTEAFF
TRBD2,TRBV5-6,TRBJ2-2,once,TGTGCCAGCAGCTTGGTCCTTGCGGGGGGCCACACCGGGGAGCTGTTTTTT,CASSLVLAGGHTGELFF
TRBD1,TRBV19,TRBJ2-7,NA,TGTGCCAGCAACCCCGCGGTGGGACAGGGAGGGGAGCAGTACTTC,CASNPAVGQGGEQYF
NA,TRBV28,TRBJ2-6,NA,TGTGCCAGCAGTTCCCCTTCGGGGGGCGTATTCTCTGGGGCCAACGTCCTGACTTTC,CASSSPSGGVFSGANVLTF
NA,TRBV7-6,TRBJ1-6,NA,TGTGCCAGCAGCTTAGTACAAATTCCCAGTTCACCCCTCCACTTT,CASSLVQIPSSPLHF
NA,TRBV30,TRBJ2-5,NA,TGTGCCTGGGGGCAGGCAAGGGAGACCCAGTACTTC,CAWGQARETQYF
TRBD1,TRBV27,TRBJ1-5,NA,TGTGCCAGCAGTAGCCTGACAGGGACCTGGGTTCAGCCCCAGCATTTT,CASSSLTGTWVQPQHF
TRBD1,TRBV7-2,TRBJ1-3,NA,TGTGCCAGCAGCTTAGGGACAGGGAACCCAAACACCATATATTTT,CASSLGTGNPNTIYF
NA,TRBV18,TRBJ2-1,NA,TGTGCCAGCTCACCACAAGACTCCTCCTACAATGAGCAGTTCTTC,CASSPQDSSYNEQFF
NA,TRBV30,TRBJ1-4,NA,TGTGCCTGGACATTCTCCGTAAGGAGTGAAAAACTGTTTTTT,CAWTFSVRSEKLFF
NA,TRBV29-1,TRBJ1-2,NA,TGCAGCGTTGAAAACGGGGGGCCGAACTATGGCTACACCTTC,CSVENGGPNYGYTF
TRBD2,TRBV10-3,TRBJ2-1,NA,TGTGCCATCAGCTCCGGACTAGCGGGCTACAATGAGCAGTTCTTC,CAISSGLAGYNEQFF
NA,TRBV12-3/TRBV12-4,TRBJ2-3,NA,TGTGCCAGCAGTTTGGGGGCGGGAGATACGCAGTATTTT,CASSLGAGDTQYF
NA,TRBV9,TRBJ1-4,NA,TGTGCCAGCAGCCCCGAGGGGGGGCTTAATGAAAAACTGTTTTTT,CASSPEGGLNEKLFF
NA,TRBV30,TRBJ2-5,NA,TGTGCCTGGAGTATGACAGACTTACAAGAGACCCAGTACTTC,CAWSMTDLQETQYF
TRBD1,TRBV7-2,TRBJ2-3,NA,TGTGCCAGCAGCAGACAGGGGATGGCCACAGATACGCAGTATTTT,CASSRQGMATDTQYF
NA,TRBV11-3,TRBJ1-1,NA,TGTGCCAGCAGCTACAGGTTGAACACTGAAGCTTTCTTT,CASSYRLNTEAFF
NA,TRBV5-1,TRBJ2-3,NA,TGCGCCAGCAGCTCAAGCACAGATACGCAGTATTTT,CASSSSTDTQYF
TRBD2,TRBV29-1,TRBJ2-7,NA,TGCAGCGTTGGTTTTGGGGAGGGACCCTACGAGCAGTACTTC,CSVGFGEGPYEQYF
NA,TRBV5-6,TRBJ2-7,once,TGTGCCAGCAGCCGGACAAATGAAGGCTCCTACGAGCAGTACTTC,CASSRTNEGSYEQYF
NA,TRBV4-3,TRBJ1-3,NA,TGCGCCAGCAGCCAAGAGCTGAGCTCTGGAAACACCATATATTTT,CASSQELSSGNTIYF
NA,TRBV6-5,TRBJ1-5,NA,TGTGCCAGCAGGGCGACAGGCAATCAGCCCCAGCATTTT,CASRATGNQPQHF
TRBD1,TRBV7-2,TRBJ1-4,NA,TGTGCCAGCAGCTCAGGAGCCGGGACAGAGGAAAAACTGTTTTTT,CASSSGAGTEEKLFF
TRBD2,TRBV19,TRBJ2-1,NA,TGTGCCAGTAGTACAAGCGGGAGGGCCTTCGATGAGCAGTTCTTC,CASSTSGRAFDEQFF
NA,TRBV5-6,TRBJ2-7,NA,TGTGCCAGCAGCTTGGCCCTGGGGGGTGTCTACGAGCAGTACTTC,CASSLALGGVYEQYF
NA,TRBV7-9,TRBJ2-1,NA,TGTGCCAGCAGCTTAGGCAGGGCGGGGAATGAGCAGTTCTTC,CASSLGRAGNEQFF
NA,TRBV10-3,TRBJ2-5,NA,TGTGCCACGGAGGGCGGGGTAGGGGAGACCCAGTACTTC,CATEGGVGETQYF
NA,TRBV18,TRBJ2-2,NA,TGTGCCAGCTCACCGACGGACAGCCACACCGGGGAGCTGTTTTTT,CASSPTDSHTGELFF
NA,TRBV28,TRBJ2-7,NA,TGTGCCACAGGGGCCAGGGTTTTGCGCTACGAGCAGTACTTC,CATGARVLRYEQYF
TRBD1,TRBV19,TRBJ2-7,NA,TGTGCCAGTAGTATAGCGACAGGGGTGACCTACGAGCAGTACTTC,CASSIATGVTYEQYF
TRBD1,TRBV3-1/TRBV3-2,TRBJ1-2,NA,TGTGCCAGCAGCCAAGCCGGGACAGGCGTTAACTATGGCTACACCTTC,CASSQAGTGVNYGYTF
TRBD1,TRBV2,TRBJ1-6,NA,TGTGCCAGCAGTGAAGAAGGACAGGGTTTTTCACCCCTCCACTTT,CASSEEGQGFSPLHF
NA,TRBV6-5,TRBJ2-7,few,TGTGCCAGCAGTCGACAGATCAATTCCTACGAGCAGTACTTC,CASSRQINSYEQYF
NA,TRBV4-2,TRBJ2-7,many,TGTGCCAGCAGCTCAAGAAGGGGCGACGAGCAGTACTTC,CASSSRRGDEQYF
NA,TRBV7-9,TRBJ1-6,NA,TGTGCCAGCAGCCACAGTAATTCACCCCTCCACTTT,CASSHSNSPLHF
NA,TRBV5-1,TRBJ2-7,NA,TGCGCCAGCAGCTTGAATAGCGGCGACGAGCAGTACTTC,CASSLNSGDEQYF
TRBD2,TRBV3-1/TRBV3-2,TRBJ2-7,NA,TGTGCCAGCAGCCAACTGACTAGCGGGATCTACGAGCAGTACTTC,CASSQLTSGIYEQYF
TRBD1,TRBV5-8,TRBJ2-7,NA,TGTGCCAGCAGCTCACCGGGACAGGGTAGTCACGAGCAGTACTTC,CASSSPGQGSHEQYF
NA,TRBV9,TRBJ2-7,NA,TGTGCCAGCAGCGATTGGCACCCAACTATCAAGCGATTCTACGAGCAGTACTTC,CASSDWHPTIKRFYEQYF
NA,TRBV11-3,TRBJ2-2,NA,TGTGCCAGCAGCTGGAGCGGGCCGAACACCGGGGAGCTGTTTTTT,CASSWSGPNTGELFF
NA,TRBV7-9,TRBJ1-3,NA,TGTGCCAGCAGTTTACAGGTTCCCTCTGGAAACACCATATATTTT,CASSLQVPSGNTIYF
NA,TRBV30,TRBJ1-5,few,TGTGCCTGGAGCCGGGGAAATCAGCCCCAGCATTTT,CAWSRGNQPQHF